This passage covers 23 T cell receptor beta chains from one sample sequenced in a study of OX40 agonist ivuxolimab in advanced cancers. Repertoires were generated with immunoSEQ multiplex PCR, while TCRdb's copy carries only in-frame clones and drops some. The sample gives approximately 30,000 clones, 86% of which show up once; approximately 33% is in the top ten. The specimen comprised CD4+ or CD8+ T cells sorted from blood, sampled in a trial of the OX40 agonist ivuxolimab. The receptors stem from an adult with an advanced solid tumor such as melanoma, head and neck, liver or kidney cancer.

This chain links TRBV2 with TRBJ2-5; tentatively, D is TRBD1 or TRBD2 (5 bases each). Per germline, CDR1 SNHLY and CDR2 FYNNEI. Trimming removed 6 bases from V and 9 bases from J, with 17 bases in between. The CDR3 covers 13 residues. This CDR3 is CASRGTAAGAQYF. The CDR3 region has the DNA TGTGCCAGCAGAGGGACGGCCGCCGGGGCCCAGTACTTC. Full variable domain (rest looked up from reference TRBV2 and TRBJ2-5): EPEVTQTPSHQVTQMGQEVILRCVPISNHLYFYWYRQILGQKVEFLVSFYNNEISEKSEIFDDQFSVERPDGSNFTLKIRSTKLEDSAMYFCASRGTAAGAQYFGPGTRLLVL.

The chain joins TRBV7-9 to TRBJ2-2, with no clear D. The germline V gene encodes CDR1 SEHNR and CDR2 FQNEAQ (reference sequence). V dropped 8 bases and J dropped 4 bases, with 5 bases sitting between them. The CDR3 is 11 residues long. DNA for the CDR3: TGTGCCAGCCCCGGCACCGGGGAGCTGTTTTTT. Protein product: CASPGTGELFF.

The genes are TRBV5-6 and TRBJ1-4; D possibly corresponds to TRBD1 (5 bases). V lost 2 bases and J lost 2, with 7 bases in between. CDR1 is SGHDT and CDR2 is YYEEEE in the germline V gene. The CDR3 runs to 14 residues. This chain's CDR3 is CASSFRGTNEKLFF. CDR3 coding DNA: TGTGCCAGCAGCTTTAGGGGCACTAATGAAAAACTGTTTTTT.

The rearrangement joins TRBV6-5 to TRBJ2-3; no firm D call. The germline V and J ends were trimmed by 2 bases and 2 bases, with 8 bases remaining between them. Looked up from germline, CDR1 is MNHEY and CDR2 is SVGAGI. The CDR3 length is 14 residues. CDR3 region: CASSYLVTTDTQYF. The CDR3 DNA reads as TGTGCCAGCAGTTACCTTGTGACCACAGATACGCAGTATTTT.

CDR3 residues: CASSSDHMSRGLEAFF. In nucleotides, the CDR3 is TGTGCCAGCAGTTCCGACCACATGTCTAGGGGCCTTGAAGCTTTCTTT. This chain links TRBV27 with TRBJ1-1, with a tentative D call TRBD1 (5 bases). Trimming took 4 bases from V and 7 from J, leaving 22 bases between them. Per the germline V gene, CDR1 is MNHEY and CDR2 is SMNVEV (reference sequence). This CDR3 is built from 16 residues.

The chain links TRBV18 to TRBJ2-3; 10 bases match TRBD2. Per the germline V gene, CDR1 is KGHSH and CDR2 is LQKENI. J gave up 4 bases and V 0 bases, and 7 bases lay outside the gene matches. This CDR3 is built from 17 residues. CDR3 nucleotide sequence: TGTGCCAGCTCACCACCCGATCCTAGCGGGAGCTCAGATACGCAGTATTTT. Its translation: CASSPPDPSGSSDTQYF.

This clone was observed a single time. This chain joins TRBV19 and TRBJ2-3; a possible D gene is TRBD2 (6 bases). Trimming removed 8 bases from V and 4 bases from J, with 19 bases in between. CDR1 and CDR2 from the germline V gene are LNHDA and SQIVND (reference sequence). The CDR3 is 15 residues long. CDR3 residues: CASRRALASADTQYF. CDR3 nucleotides: TGTGCCAGTCGAAGGGCACTAGCTTCAGCAGATACGCAGTATTTT.

The CDR3 reads CASSYRAGDYEQYF. The CDR3 region has the DNA TGTGCCAGCAGTTACAGGGCAGGCGACTACGAGCAGTACTTC. This sequence joins TRBV6-5 and TRBJ2-7; D is unclear. The germline CDR1 and CDR2 sequences are MNHEY and SVGAGI. This CDR3 has 14 residues. Between the trimmed V and J ends, which lost 2 bases and 3 bases, there was a span of 11 bases.

CDR3 loop: CASSYGSGPYEQYF. The DNA of the CDR3 is TGTGCCAGCAGTTACGGGTCAGGTCCCTACGAGCAGTACTTC. The rearrangement joins TRBV6-5 to TRBJ2-7; no definite D call. This CDR3 has 14 residues. V lost 2 bases and J 2 bases, leaving 10 bases between the germline ends. CDR1 and CDR2 (germline): MNHEY, SVGAGI.

This sequence joins TRBV30 and TRBJ2-7; D perhaps matches TRBD2 (6 bases). The germline V gene encodes CDR1 GTSNPN and CDR2 SVGIG (reference sequence). Trimming took 0 bases from V and 7 from J, leaving 13 bases between them. The CDR3 totals 13 residues. Written as DNA, the CDR3 is TGTGCCTGGAGTGTAGGTGGGACTCGGGAGCAGTACTTC. Encoded protein: CAWSVGGTREQYF.

This clone was picked up a small number of times. The genes are TRBV29-1 and TRBJ2-7; 12 nucleotides match TRBD2. The CDR3 has 14 residues. From germline, CDR1 is SQVTM and CDR2 ANQGSEA. The trim removed 6 bases at V and 4 bases at J, leaving 7 bases unmatched. For the CDR3, the DNA is TGCAGCGTCGAGACTAGCGGGAGTGGATACGAGCAGTACTTC. Translated, it gives CSVETSGSGYEQYF.

This sequence joins TRBV5-3 and TRBJ1-5; 9 nucleotides match TRBD1. TRBV5-3 is annotated as an ORF whose role is uncertain. J was trimmed by 5 bases and V by 4 bases; bases with no gene match: 13. The CDR3 extends over 17 amino acids. The CDR3 DNA reads as TGTGCCAGAAGCCTCGGTCGGGGACAGGGATTTGATCAGCCCCAGCATTTT. As protein: CARSLGRGQGFDQPQHF.

The chain joins TRBV28 to TRBJ1-1; unclear D gene. CDR1 MDHEN and CDR2 SYDVKM come from the germline V gene. CDR3 length equals 12 residues. Trimming took off 4 bases at V and 9 bases at J, with 12 bases between the two ends. CDR3 sequence reads: CASSSWTVKAFF. In DNA, the CDR3 is TGTGCCAGCAGTTCTTGGACTGTTAAAGCTTTCTTT. The full variable domain, completed using reference TRBV28 and TRBJ1-1, is DVKVTQSSRYLVKRTGEKVFLECVQDMDHENMFWYRQDPGLGLRLIYFSYDVKMKEKGDIPEGYSVSREKKERFSLILESASTNQTSMYLCASSSWTVKAFFGQGTRLTVV.

This chain joins TRBV7-2 and TRBJ1-3, with a weak D call TRBD1 (5 bases). V lost 5 bases, J lost 5 bases, and 16 bases lay in between. CDR1 is SGHTA and CDR2 is FQGNSA in the germline V gene. The CDR3 extends over 15 amino acids. CDR3 protein: CASSPLSGVRNTIYF. The CDR3 nucleotides are TGTGCCAGCAGCCCCCTTTCGGGGGTTCGAAACACCATATATTTT. Using reference TRBV7-2 and TRBJ1-3 for the parts outside the CDR3, the full variable domain is GAGVSQSPSNKVTEKGKDVELRCDPISGHTALYWYRQSLGQGLEFLIYFQGNSAPDKSGLPSDRFSAERTGGSVSTLTIQRTQQEDSAVYLCASSPLSGVRNTIYFGEGSWLTVV.

As for this clone: An end of the junction differs from the germline gene, which may be a read error. The rearrangement uses TRBV2 and TRBJ1-4, with D unclear. Germline V gene data show CDR1 as SNHLY and CDR2 as FYNNEI. CDR3 length: 16 amino acids. The CDR3 reads CASTELDSASHEKPLF. CDR3 in DNA: TGTGCCAGCACTGAATTGGACTCCGCTTCTCATGAAAAACCCCTTTTT. The full variable domain, completed using reference TRBV2 and TRBJ1-4, is EPEVTQTPSHQVTQMGQEVILRCVPISNHLYFYWYRQILGQKVEFLVSFYNNEISEKSEIFDDQFSVERPDGSNFTLKIRSTKLEDSAMYFCASTELDSASHEKPLFGSGTQLSVL.

The chain combines TRBV6-1 with TRBJ1-1; D is unresolved. This CDR3 spans 13 amino acids. Germline values: CDR1 MNHNS, CDR2 SASEGT. Trimming stripped 6 bases from V and 1 base from J, with 9 bases between. Here the CDR3 DNA reads TGTGCCAGCAGCCCCTATAGGAACACTGAAGCTTTCTTT. Translating gives CASSPYRNTEAFF.

The chain links TRBV28 to TRBJ1-1; D gene ambiguous. The CDR3 runs 16 residues. V lost 8 bases and J 7 bases, leaving 26 bases between the germline ends. Per the germline V gene, CDR1 is MDHEN and CDR2 is SYDVKM. CDR3 sequence (DNA): TGTGCCAGCCTGTCAAATCCAGCAGAACCGGCGGGTGAAGCTTTCTTT. This gives the protein CASLSNPAEPAGEAFF.

CDR3 loop: CASSPTGGGGEAFF. CDR3 nucleotides: TGTGCCAGCAGCCCGACAGGGGGCGGAGGTGAAGCTTTCTTT. This chain uses TRBV6-1 with TRBJ1-1, with 10 bases aligning to TRBD1. Germline V gives CDR1 MNHNS, CDR2 SASEGT. V trimming: 6 bases; J trimming: 7 bases; junction bases outside the gene matches: 8. The CDR3 is 14 amino acids.

The rearrangement uses TRBV11-2 and TRBJ2-7; D gene uncertain. Germline loops: CDR1 SGHAT, CDR2 FQNNGV. The length of the CDR3 is 17 residues. The V end lost 1 base, the J end lost 3 bases, and 19 bases lay between the germline ends. The CDR3 coding sequence is TGTGCCAGCAGCTTAGTCTGGACCACCGATGGAGACTACGAGCAGTACTTC. Encoded protein: CASSLVWTTDGDYEQYF.

J is TRBJ1-2 and V is TRBV2, with 10 bases matching TRBD1. Germline V gene lookup returns CDR1 SNHLY and CDR2 FYNNEI. V lost 5 bases to trimming and J lost 6 bases; unmatched junction nucleotides: 6. This CDR3 has 14 amino acids. The CDR3 DNA reads TGTGCCAGCAGTAGCGGACAGGGGGTCGATGGCTACACCTTC. Translation: CASSSGQGVDGYTF.

In its sample, this clone was seen once. This chain connects TRBV10-3 to TRBJ2-2; tentatively, D is TRBD1 (6 bases). V shed 3 bases and J shed 4 bases, with 15 bases lying between them. The CDR3 contains 16 residues. Per the germline V gene, CDR1 is ENHRY and CDR2 is SYGVKD. CDR3 residues: CAISEASGVITGELFF. DNA of the CDR3: TGTGCCATCAGTGAAGCGTCAGGGGTGATCACCGGGGAGCTGTTTTTT.

This clone has only a few counts. The V gene is TRBV9, the J gene TRBJ2-7; 8 bases agree with TRBD1. J lost 2 bases, V lost 3 bases, and 4 bases had no gene match. Per the germline V gene, CDR1 is SGDLS and CDR2 is YYNGEE. The CDR3 covers 14 residues. The CDR3 is CASSGTGRPYEQYF. The CDR3 nucleotides read TGTGCCAGCAGCGGGACAGGGCGCCCCTACGAGCAGTACTTC.

The chain has TRBV6-1 and TRBJ1-1; 7 nucleotides match TRBD1. This CDR3 has 15 amino acids. J gave up 4 bases and V 5 bases, and 10 bases lay outside the gene matches. The V gene's germline CDR1 is MNHNS and CDR2 SASEGT. The CDR3 nucleotides are TGTGCCAGCAGTCCTCCTCCGACAGGGCCCACTGAAGCTTTCTTT. Translating gives CASSPPPTGPTEAFF.